This T cell receptor (beta chain) was profiled in a study of T cell responses to AZD1222 COVID-19 vaccine. The method was immunoSEQ multiplex PCR; TCRdb's version includes in-frame clones alone and lacks a portion of them. The sample carries about 120,000 clones, around 87% recorded once. Germline V gene sequence: CDR1 MNHNS, CDR2 SASEGT. The CDR3 contains 14 residues. V lost 2 bases, J lost 4 bases, and 3 bases stayed unmatched. This chain uses TRBV6-1 with TRBJ2-3; 7 bases are a match to TRBD2. The sequenced sample was peripheral blood, obtained on day 0 of AZD1222 vaccination. The receptor's source is an adult in good health. CDR3 nucleotides: TGTGCCAGCAGTGAACGGGGGGAATCAGATACGCAGTATTTT. It encodes CASSERGESDTQYF.